This T cell receptor beta chain appears in the sequencing data of a study of CD8+ T cells in alopecia areata. Worth noting for this clone: Its antigen is unknown.

Findings of the study overall: Mice gave a clearer picture of TCR sharing than patients did, possibly for HLA-related reasons.

TCR sequencing used cDNA made by reverse transcription of extracted RNA. Here immunoSEQ multiplex PCR was the method, and the copy in TCRdb shows in-frame clones only, minus some. The sample includes about 250,000 clones, 60% of them seen just once. Trimming cost V 6 bases and J 9 bases; bases outside gene matches: 11. This CDR3 is 15 amino acids long. CDR1 and CDR2 (germline): MDHEN, SYDVKM. Stated treatment: oral pan-JAK inhibitor, 5-10 mg twice daily. The TCR was taken from a human donor with alopecia areata. This chain uses TRBV28 with TRBJ1-6; 7 nucleotides align to TRBD1. This specimen was CD4+ T cells sorted from blood, taken around week 53, from a patient treated with tofacitinib. CDR3 in DNA: TGTGCCAGCAGGGCCCGACAGGGCGCCACTTCACCCCTCCACTTT. Translated: CASRARQGATSPLHF.